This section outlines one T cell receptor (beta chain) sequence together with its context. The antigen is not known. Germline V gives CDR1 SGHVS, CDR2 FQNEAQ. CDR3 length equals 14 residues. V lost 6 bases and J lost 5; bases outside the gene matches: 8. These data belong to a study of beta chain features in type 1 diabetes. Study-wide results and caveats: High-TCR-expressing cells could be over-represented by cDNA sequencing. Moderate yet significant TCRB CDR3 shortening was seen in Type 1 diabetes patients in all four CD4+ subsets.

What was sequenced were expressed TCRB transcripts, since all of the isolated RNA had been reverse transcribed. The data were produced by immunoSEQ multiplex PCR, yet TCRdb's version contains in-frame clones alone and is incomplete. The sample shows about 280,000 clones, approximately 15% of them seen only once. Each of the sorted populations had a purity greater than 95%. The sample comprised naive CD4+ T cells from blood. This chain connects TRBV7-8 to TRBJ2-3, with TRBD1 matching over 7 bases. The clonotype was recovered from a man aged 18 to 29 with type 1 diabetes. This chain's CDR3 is CASSLTGVGDTQYF. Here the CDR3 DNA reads TGTGCCAGCAGTTTAACAGGGGTAGGAGATACGCAGTATTTT.